The T cell receptor (beta chain) under discussion was sequenced for a study of blood T cells in healthy people across ages. Notes on the study in general: TCR beta diversity tracked closely with naive T cell percentage. A roughly linear age-dependent decrease characterized TCR beta diversity per million T cells.

The second PCR ran about 6 to 11 cycles with a sample-barcoded 5' primer and J-beta primers. TCRdb independently ran MiXCR on the 5' RACE reads; one entry per CDR3 protein. The sample carries 750,000 to 950,000 distinct CDR3 sequences, roughly 24% recorded once. Points on this clonotype: Antigen: not known.

Trimming left V 7 bases short and J 3 bases short, with 15 bases between. There are 15 residues in the CDR3. The data were also submitted as part of a second study, on T cells of mothers and their children.

The gene calls are TRBV12-3 or TRBV12-4 and TRBJ2-2, with unresolved D. The sequence was collected from a boy aged 5-17 years in good health. The specimen sequenced was blood. Written as DNA, the CDR3 is TGTGCCAGCACCCTATCGGTCTGGGACACCGGGGAGCTGTTTTTT. This gives the protein CASTLSVWDTGELFF.